This T cell receptor beta chain was captured by sequencing in a study of T cells in Graves' hyperthyroidism and ophthalmopathy. Overall study findings and caveats: Ophthalmopathy was identified by the model a median 6.5 months ahead of onset. The blood repertoire included most of the expanded thyroid clonotypes above 0.001.

Amplification of TCR beta CDR3 regions used RNA as the template. Carried out on the TCR CDR3, a first-round RT-PCR used the HTBI primer set. TCRdb re-called the multiplex PCR reads with MiXCR, one entry per CDR3 protein. The data hold more than 500,000 distinct CDR3 sequences, with 16% observed a single time. Turning to this clonotype: Its cognate antigen is unknown.

CDR3 length equals 16 residues. From germline, CDR1 is MDHEN and CDR2 SYDVKM. V lost 2 bases, J lost 5 bases, and 18 bases lay in between. Ophthalmopathy cases scored 3 or more on the Clinical Activity Score and 4 or more on NOSPECS grade, with duration below 3 months. Lactation, pregnancy, other autoimmune disease or uncontrolled infection led to exclusion of patients. The clonotype was recovered from a woman in her thirties with Graves' ophthalmopathy. This chain joins TRBV28 and TRBJ1-2; D is uncertain. Input material: blood. In nucleotides, the CDR3 is TGTGCCAGCAGTTTAAAGGGTTCCCCACAGATTTATGGCTACACCTTC. Its protein is CASSLKGSPQIYGYTF.